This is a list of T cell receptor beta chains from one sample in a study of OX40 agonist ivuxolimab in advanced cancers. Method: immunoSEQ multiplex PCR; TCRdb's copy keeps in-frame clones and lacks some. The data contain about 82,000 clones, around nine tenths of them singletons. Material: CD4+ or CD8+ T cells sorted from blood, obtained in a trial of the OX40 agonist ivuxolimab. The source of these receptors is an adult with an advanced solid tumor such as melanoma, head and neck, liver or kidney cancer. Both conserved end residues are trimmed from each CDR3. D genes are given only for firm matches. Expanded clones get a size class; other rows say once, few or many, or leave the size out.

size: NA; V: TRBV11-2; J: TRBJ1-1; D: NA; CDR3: ASSSFAEAF
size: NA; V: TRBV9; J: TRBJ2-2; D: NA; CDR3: ASSVLRENTGELF
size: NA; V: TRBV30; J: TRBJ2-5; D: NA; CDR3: AWSVSGSETQY
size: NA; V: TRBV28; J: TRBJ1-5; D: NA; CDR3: ASTQFQGNQPQH
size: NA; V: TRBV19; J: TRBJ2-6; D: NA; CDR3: ASKEGQISGANVLT
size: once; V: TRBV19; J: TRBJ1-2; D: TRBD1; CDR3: ASSGWPGGGYGYT
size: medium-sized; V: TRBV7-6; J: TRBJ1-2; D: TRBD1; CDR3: ASSSGTGGSYGYT
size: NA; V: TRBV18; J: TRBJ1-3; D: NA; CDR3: ASSPVQGSSGNTIY
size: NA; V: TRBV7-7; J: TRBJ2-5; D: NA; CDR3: ASSLGGGSSVETQY
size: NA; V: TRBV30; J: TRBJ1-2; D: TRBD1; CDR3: AWSPSDRFPNYGYT
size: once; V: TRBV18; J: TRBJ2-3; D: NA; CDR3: ASSPDRLAGSDTQY
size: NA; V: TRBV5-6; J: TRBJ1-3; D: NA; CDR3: ASSPGWGSGNTIY
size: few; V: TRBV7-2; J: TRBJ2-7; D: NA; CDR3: ASSSGTLPYEQY
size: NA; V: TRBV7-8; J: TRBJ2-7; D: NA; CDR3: ASSPHPSAARYEQY
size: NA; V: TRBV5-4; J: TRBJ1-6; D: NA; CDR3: ASSYPGGPLH
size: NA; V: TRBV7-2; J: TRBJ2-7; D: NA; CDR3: ASSLWGVQTDSYEQY
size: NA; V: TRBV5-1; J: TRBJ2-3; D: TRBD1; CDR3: ASSLDQGGTDTQY
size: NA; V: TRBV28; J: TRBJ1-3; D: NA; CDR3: ASTSGNTIY
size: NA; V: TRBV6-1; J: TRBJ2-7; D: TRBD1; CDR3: ASSARTGGSYEQY
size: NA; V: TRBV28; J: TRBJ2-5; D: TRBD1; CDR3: ASSLRGTGGNEY
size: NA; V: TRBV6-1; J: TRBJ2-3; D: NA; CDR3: ASSVSGGSTDTQY
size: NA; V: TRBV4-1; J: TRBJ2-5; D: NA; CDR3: ASSQDFQGWTQY
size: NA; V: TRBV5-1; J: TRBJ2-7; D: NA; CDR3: ASSRGQQGSHEQY
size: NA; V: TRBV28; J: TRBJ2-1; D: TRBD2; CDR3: ASGVGGSGNEQF
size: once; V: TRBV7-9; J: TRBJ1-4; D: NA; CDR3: ASSLALPFGGEKLF
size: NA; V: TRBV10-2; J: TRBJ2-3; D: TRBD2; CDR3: ASSDRAGVY
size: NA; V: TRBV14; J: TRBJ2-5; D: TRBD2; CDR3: ASSQRERELETQY
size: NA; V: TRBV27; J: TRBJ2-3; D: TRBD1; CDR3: ASSFDRGPSTDTQY
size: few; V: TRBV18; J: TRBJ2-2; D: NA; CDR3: ASSPQDTGELF
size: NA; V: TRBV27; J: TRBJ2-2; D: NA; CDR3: ASSLSWRSRTGELF
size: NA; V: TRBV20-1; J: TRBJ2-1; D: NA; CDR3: SAPKGRDTF
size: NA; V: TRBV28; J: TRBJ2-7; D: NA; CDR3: ASSLFPTGHYEQY
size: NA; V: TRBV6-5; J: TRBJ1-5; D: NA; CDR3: ASSYSGSSNQPQH
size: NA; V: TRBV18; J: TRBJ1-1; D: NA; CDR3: ASSPDLGRNTEAF
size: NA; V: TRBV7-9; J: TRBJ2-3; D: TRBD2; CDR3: ASSLGLADTDTQY
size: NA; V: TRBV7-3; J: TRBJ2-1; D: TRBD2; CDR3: ASSPGTSGRRPYNEQF
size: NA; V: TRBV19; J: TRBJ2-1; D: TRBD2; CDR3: ASSIAASSGSSYNEQF
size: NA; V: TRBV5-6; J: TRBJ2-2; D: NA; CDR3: ASSFAGELF
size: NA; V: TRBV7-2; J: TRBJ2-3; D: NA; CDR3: ASSLVGTATSTDTQY
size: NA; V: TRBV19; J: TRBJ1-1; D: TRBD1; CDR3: ASSIGDRGAEAF
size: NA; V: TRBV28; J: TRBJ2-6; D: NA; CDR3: ATFPGALSGANVLT
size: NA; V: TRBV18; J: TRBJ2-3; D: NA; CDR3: ASDDRDSTDTQY
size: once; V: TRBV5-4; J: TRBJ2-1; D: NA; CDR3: ASGPDAGEQF
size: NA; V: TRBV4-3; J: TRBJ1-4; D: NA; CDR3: ASSQDRQTNEKLF
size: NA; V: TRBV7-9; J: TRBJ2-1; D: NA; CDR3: ASSLDYSEQF
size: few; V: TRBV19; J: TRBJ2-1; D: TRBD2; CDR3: ASSRGAGGDNEQF
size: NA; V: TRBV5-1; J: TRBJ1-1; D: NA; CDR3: ASSSDSVNTEAF
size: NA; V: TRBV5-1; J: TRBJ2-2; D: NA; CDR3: ASSLVPGLFTGELF